This TCR beta chain is drawn from a study of cytomegalovirus exposure and HLA in healthy donors. The study, taken as a whole, reports: Both high specificity and high sensitivity reportedly marked the classifier's diagnosis of cytomegalovirus status. With DRB1 most and HLA-C fewest, TCR association rates differed between HLA loci in a later analysis. TCR beta chains associated with HLA were, in a later analysis, more clonally expanded than equally common others.

The PCR was carried out with 60 Vbeta primers and 13 Jbeta primers. Libraries were prepared by immunoSEQ multiplex PCR; TCRdb keeps only in-frame clonotypes and omits some of them. The sample shows about 180,000 clones, around three quarters of them seen only once. CDR3 length equals 16 residues. To note about this clone: Its target is unknown.

The sequence came from a young woman in good health and CMV-seronegative. Sequencing input: PBMCs. The rearrangement links TRBV21-1 to TRBJ1-2; the table's D call TRBD1 went unverified against the DNA. TRBV21-1 is noted as a pseudogene. CDR3 sequence: CASTDPRGLRDYGYTF. For the CDR3, the DNA is TGTGCCAGCACAGATCCCAGGGGGTTGAGGGACTATGGCTACACCTTC.